Following are 10 T cell receptor beta chains from one sample sequenced in a study of T cell responses to AZD1222 COVID-19 vaccine. Some clones are missing from TCRdb's copy, which holds only in-frame ones; the method was immunoSEQ multiplex PCR. The repertoire holds about 140,000 clones, with about 91% as singletons. Sequencing was performed on peripheral blood, taken 28 days after the second AZD1222 dose. The receptors were gathered from an adult who received the AZD1222 COVID-19 vaccine.

The V and J genes are TRBV2 and TRBJ1-2; D uncertain. The V end was cut by 6 bases, the J end by 3 bases, with 5 bases between. The CDR3 spans 11 residues. Germline values: CDR1 SNHLY, CDR2 FYNNEI. The CDR3 DNA sequence: TGTGCCAGCAGGCCACACTATGGCTACACCTTC. This encodes CASRPHYGYTF.

The chain combines TRBV10-3 with TRBJ1-2; D is unresolved. The CDR3 has 14 amino acids. Trimming shortened V by 11 bases and J by 8 bases, and 24 bases separated the two germline ends. The germline gives CDR1 ENHRY, CDR2 SYGVKD. The CDR3 DNA follows: TGTGCCGCACACCCGAGGACCGGGAAAGAGGGCTACACCTTC. It translates to CAAHPRTGKEGYTF.

This chain links TRBV11-2 with TRBJ1-4, with a weak D call TRBD1 (6 bases). V lost 0 bases to trimming and J lost 5 bases, with 10 bases between them. This CDR3 region has 15 residues. In germline, CDR1 is SGHAT, CDR2 FQNNGV. The CDR3 spells CASSLDGTKNEKLFF. DNA for the CDR3: TGTGCCAGCAGCTTAGATGGGACAAAGAATGAAAAACTGTTTTTT.

The chain has TRBV4-2 and TRBJ1-3; no firm D call. CDR1 and CDR2 from the germline V gene are LGHNA and YNFKEQ. V was clipped by 0 bases and J by 8 bases, with 11 bases between them. The CDR3 length is 14 residues. The CDR3 here is CASSQETERDTIYF. CDR3 nucleotide sequence: TGTGCCAGCAGCCAAGAAACTGAGCGGGACACCATATATTTT.

J is TRBJ1-4 and V is TRBV7-9; D is unresolved. The V and J ends lost 3 bases and 8 bases respectively, with 16 bases between them. CDR1 is SEHNR, CDR2 FQNEAQ, per germline (reference sequence). CDR3 length equals 15 residues. The CDR3 sequence: CASSFFGSGAEKLFF. The CDR3 DNA is TGTGCCAGCAGCTTCTTTGGCAGTGGTGCGGAAAAACTGTTTTTT.

This rearrangement joins TRBV11-2 to TRBJ2-3, with TRBD2 matching over 7 bases. The CDR3 runs to 16 residues. J lost 2 bases, V lost 5 bases, and 10 bases had no gene match. Germline CDR1 is SGHAT and CDR2 is FQNNGV. The CDR3 DNA reads as TGTGCCAGCAGCCAACTAGCGCCGACTTTCACAGATACGCAGTATTTT. It yields the protein CASSQLAPTFTDTQYF. Complete variable domain (other parts from reference TRBV11-2 and TRBJ2-3): EAGVAQSPRYKIIEKRQSVAFWCNPISGHATLYWYQQILGQGPKLLIQFQNNGVVDDSQLPKDRFSAERLKGVDSTLKIQPAKLEDSAVYLCASSQLAPTFTDTQYFGPGTRLTVL.

The chain combines TRBV3-1 (or the pseudogene TRBV3-2) with TRBJ2-5; TRBD2 aligns across 8 bases. Looked up from germline, CDR1 is LGHDT and CDR2 is YNNKEL (reference sequence). The CDR3 is made up of 16 amino acids. After removal of 1 base from V and 2 bases from J, the junction contained 6 bases not matched to a gene. The CDR3 loop reads CASSQGTSFIQETQYF. CDR3 sequence (DNA): TGTGCCAGCAGCCAAGGGACTAGCTTCATTCAAGAGACCCAGTACTTC.

The V call is TRBV28, the J call TRBJ1-2, with D tentatively TRBD1 (6 bases). The CDR3 extends over 14 amino acids. Trimming shortened V by 2 bases and J by 3 bases, and 10 bases separated the two germline ends. Germline-derived CDR1 and CDR2 are MDHEN and SYDVKM. The CDR3 is CASSLIPGDYGYTF. CDR3 DNA: TGTGCCAGCAGTTTAATCCCAGGGGACTATGGCTACACCTTC.

Comment on this clone: One end of the junction fails to match germline, which may point to a read error. The rearrangement links TRBV19 to TRBJ1-2, with no clear D. The V gene's germline CDR1 is LNHDA and CDR2 SQIVND (reference sequence). CDR3 length: 13 residues. Written as DNA, the CDR3 is TGTGCCAGTAGTATTGGTTATCGGGAGGCTACGGCCTTC. It is translated as CASSIGYREATAF.

The chain combines TRBV21-1 with TRBJ1-4. TRBV21-1 is shown as a pseudogene. The CDR3 totals 14 residues. The DNA of the CDR3 is TGTGCCAGCAGGTTGCTAGCAACTAATGAAAAACTGTTTTTT. This gives the protein CASRLLATNEKLFF.